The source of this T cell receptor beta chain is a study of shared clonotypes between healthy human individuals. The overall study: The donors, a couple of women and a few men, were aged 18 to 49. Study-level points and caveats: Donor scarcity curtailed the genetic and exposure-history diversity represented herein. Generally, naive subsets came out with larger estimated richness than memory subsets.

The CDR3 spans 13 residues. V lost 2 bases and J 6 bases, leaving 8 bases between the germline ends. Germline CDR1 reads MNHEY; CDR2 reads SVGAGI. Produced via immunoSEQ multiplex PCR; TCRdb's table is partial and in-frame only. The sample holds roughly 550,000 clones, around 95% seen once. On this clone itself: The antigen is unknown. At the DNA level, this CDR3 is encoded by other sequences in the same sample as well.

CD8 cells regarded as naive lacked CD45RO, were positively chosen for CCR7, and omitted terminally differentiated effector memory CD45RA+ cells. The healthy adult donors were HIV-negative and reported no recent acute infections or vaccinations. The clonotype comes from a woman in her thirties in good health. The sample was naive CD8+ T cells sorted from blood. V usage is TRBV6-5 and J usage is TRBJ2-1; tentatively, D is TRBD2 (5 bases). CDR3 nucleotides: TGTGCCAGCAGTTACGGGAGTGGCAATGAGCAGTTCTTC. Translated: CASSYGSGNEQFF.